Sequencing of this TCR beta chain was carried out in a study of blood T cells in healthy people across ages. Germline assignment: CDR1 DFQATT and CDR2 SNEGSKA (reference sequence). This CDR3 is built from 14 residues. V lost 6 bases and J lost 0; bases outside the gene matches: 5. Through a sample-barcoded 5' primer and a J-beta primer mix, a second PCR was run for roughly 7 to 12 cycles. A template-switch adaptor containing 12 random nucleotides labeled each cDNA molecule. Samples each returned at least 3 million CDR3-containing paired-end reads. TCRdb ran MiXCR on the 5' RACE reads and lists one entry per CDR3 protein. The data contain around 500,000 distinct CDR3 sequences, around a quarter of them singletons. Separately, the same data were catalogued under a study of T cells of mothers and their children. As that report states: Compared with unrelated pairs, related mother-child pairs had slightly higher, non-significant overlap.

The clonotype comes from a boy between 2 and 10 years old in good health. The chain uses TRBV20-1 and TRBJ2-1; 7 bases line up with TRBD2. The specimen sequenced was blood. The CDR3 DNA follows: TGCAGTGCCAACGAGCGGGGCTCCTACAATGAGCAGTTCTTC. It translates to CSANERGSYNEQFF.